This T cell receptor beta chain was documented in a study of cytomegalovirus exposure and HLA in healthy donors. The study's findings and limits: According to the study, 160 or so TCR beta chains were cytomegalovirus-associated. With high specificity and sensitivity, the classifier reportedly diagnosed cytomegalovirus status.

Comments on this clone: What it binds is not known.

Only in-frame clones appear in the TCRdb table, and some are missing; sequencing was by immunoSEQ multiplex PCR. The sample includes 75,000 to 90,000 clones, almost 97% of them seen just once. There are 14 residues in the CDR3. Germline CDR1 and CDR2: SNHLY and FYNNEI. V shed 8 bases, J shed 6 bases, and the junction held 10 bases outside the gene matches. The sequencing sample was made of PBMCs. J is TRBJ2-3 and V is TRBV2; 8 bases are shared with TRBD2. The sequence derives from a man aged 18 to 29 in good health and CMV-seropositive. The CDR3 reads CASRNGRAADTQYF. The CDR3, as DNA: TGTGCCAGCCGTAACGGGAGGGCCGCGGATACGCAGTATTTT.